This T cell receptor beta chain was captured in a study of blood T cell repertoires in COVID-19. Here immunoSEQ multiplex PCR was the method, and the copy in TCRdb shows in-frame clones only, minus some. Here the sample spans roughly 300,000 clones, approximately 86% being singletons. This TCR derives from a woman aged 40 to 50 with acute COVID-19. The specimen was PBMCs or T cells enriched from blood (not recorded which).

CDR3 loop: CASSGTDRAPYEQYF. As DNA, the CDR3 is TGTGCCAGCAGCGGGACGGACAGGGCGCCCTACGAGCAGTACTTC. V is TRBV5-4 and J is TRBJ2-7; 8 bases align to TRBD1. V lost 4 bases to trimming and J lost 2 bases; unmatched junction nucleotides: 8. Germline-derived CDR1 and CDR2 are SGHNT and YYREEE (reference sequence). This CDR3 spans 15 amino acids. Full variable domain (missing parts from reference TRBV5-4 and TRBJ2-7): ETGVTQSPTHLIKTRGQQVTLRCSSQSGHNTVSWYQQALGQGPQFIFQYYREEENGRGNFPPRFSGLQFPNYSSELNVNALELDDSALYLCASSGTDRAPYEQYFGPGTRLTVT.